The 19 T cell receptor beta chains presented below share a single source sample, sequenced in a study of blood T cells in healthy people across ages. The authors ran a second PCR of roughly 6 to 11 cycles using a sample-barcoded 5' primer and a J-beta primer mix. TCRdb used MiXCR to reprocess the 5' RACE reads, holding one entry per CDR3 protein. The table shows 780,000 or so distinct CDR3 sequences, with 20% to 25% occurring only once. The same sample was also used in a study of T cells of mothers and their children.

Sample: blood. Every receptor here comes from a boy younger than 18 in good health.

This chain links TRBV6-1 with TRBJ2-3; D gene ambiguous. CDR3 length: 17 amino acids. The germline V and J ends were trimmed by 0 bases and 0 bases, with 13 bases remaining between them. Germline CDR1 is MNHNS and CDR2 is SASEGT. The CDR3 region has the DNA TGTGCCAGCAGTGAAGCGCCTAGATTCCCTAGCACAGATACGCAGTATTTT. Its protein is CASSEAPRFPSTDTQYF.

This clonotype was picked up one time. V is TRBV9 and J is TRBJ2-3, with a possible D match to TRBD2 (5 bases). The V and J ends lost 3 bases and 7 bases respectively, with 6 bases between them. This CDR3 has 11 residues. Germline V CDR1 and CDR2: SGDLS, YYNGEE. As DNA, the CDR3 is TGTGCCAGCAGCGGAGGGAATACGCAGTATTTT. This codes for CASSGGNTQYF.

The genes are TRBV7-9 and TRBJ2-5; D not resolved. Trimming cost V 2 bases and J 7 bases, with 11 bases left between them. The CDR3 is made up of 13 amino acids. CDR1 is SEHNR and CDR2 is FQNEAQ in the germline V gene (reference sequence). The CDR3 DNA follows: TGTGCCAGCAGCTTACCAGCACTGGGGACCCAGTACTTC. This sequence encodes CASSLPALGTQYF.

This clonotype showed up just a few times. V and J are TRBV9 and TRBJ2-1, with 14 bases identical to TRBD2. This CDR3 is 16 amino acids long. V trimming: 5 bases; J trimming: 7 bases; junction bases outside the gene matches: 8. The germline gives CDR1 SGDLS, CDR2 YYNGEE. The CDR3 DNA is TGTGCCAGCAGTAGTCGACTAGCGGGAGGGCAAAATGAGCAGTTCTTC. It translates to CASSSRLAGGQNEQFF.

There are many counts of this clonotype. V is TRBV7-2 and J is TRBJ1-6; D unclear. Germline V CDR1 and CDR2: SGHTA, FQGNSA. V was trimmed by 5 bases and J by 0 bases, leaving 8 bases between them. CDR3 length equals 15 residues. CDR3 nucleotides: TGTGCCAGCAGCCCCGGGAGCTCCTATAATTCACCCCTCCACTTT. It codes for CASSPGSSYNSPLHF. Supplemented by reference TRBV7-2 and TRBJ1-6, the full variable domain reads GAGVSQSPSNKVTEKGKDVELRCDPISGHTALYWYRQSLGQGLEFLIYFQGNSAPDKSGLPSDRFSAERTGGSVSTLTIQRTQQEDSAVYLCASSPGSSYNSPLHFGNGTRLTVT.

The table lists this clonotype with a few counts. This rearrangement joins TRBV28 to TRBJ2-3; 14 positions agree with TRBD2. This CDR3 comprises 16 residues. Unmatched junction bases numbered 6, after V lost 6 bases and J lost 4 bases. Germline CDR1 and CDR2: MDHEN and SYDVKM. CDR3 residues: CASSKGLAGVADTQYF. CDR3 nucleotide sequence: TGTGCCAGCAGCAAGGGACTAGCGGGAGTGGCAGATACGCAGTATTTT. Full variable domain (rest looked up from reference TRBV28 and TRBJ2-3): DVKVTQSSRYLVKRTGEKVFLECVQDMDHENMFWYRQDPGLGLRLIYFSYDVKMKEKGDIPEGYSVSREKKERFSLILESASTNQTSMYLCASSKGLAGVADTQYFGPGTRLTVL.

This clonotype occurred once. The chain joins TRBV12-3 or TRBV12-4 to TRBJ2-1; D perhaps matches TRBD1 (5 bases). The CDR3 extends over 14 amino acids. The V gene lost 10 bases and the J gene lost 1 base, with 14 bases spanning the gap. The CDR3 spells CATKTDSSYNEQFF. The CDR3 nucleotides are TGTGCCACCAAGACAGATTCTTCCTACAATGAGCAGTTCTTC.

The CDR3 loop reads CASSSHRDRVDSPLHF. For the CDR3, the DNA is TGTGCCAGCAGTTCACACCGGGACAGGGTAGATTCACCCCTCCACTTT. The rearrangement uses TRBV6-2 or TRBV6-3 and TRBJ1-6; 9 bases align to TRBD1. Germline assignment: CDR1 MNHEY and CDR2 SVGEGT. The CDR3 has 16 amino acids. The trim removed 4 bases at V and 8 bases at J, leaving 9 bases unmatched.

This chain joins TRBV15 and TRBJ1-2, with D hard to call. This CDR3 is 13 amino acids long. Germline V CDR1 and CDR2: LNHNV, YYDKDF (reference sequence). V lost 0 bases and J lost 2, with 4 bases in between. The chain's CDR3 is CATSRDLNYGYTF. CDR3 DNA: TGTGCCACCAGCAGAGACTTAAACTATGGCTACACCTTC.

This clonotype was found a few times. Germline is not matched at one junction end, which may reflect a read error. The chain has TRBV5-1 and TRBJ2-1; tentatively, D is TRBD1 (6 bases). Matching the DNA end better, TRBJ2-5 makes the J call doubtful. Germline V gives CDR1 SGHRS, CDR2 YFSETQ. The CDR3 has 16 residues. CDR3 sequence reads: CASNLAPTGQGETQYF. The DNA for the CDR3 is TGCGCCAGCAACTTGGCCCCGACAGGCCAAGGAGAGACCCAGTACTTC.

This clonotype occurred a few times. This chain uses TRBV20-1 with TRBJ1-3; D gene uncertain. The CDR3 spans 13 residues. V was trimmed by 3 bases and J by 1 base, leaving 7 bases between them. Germline V CDR1 and CDR2: DFQATT, SNEGSKA (reference sequence). The CDR3 coding sequence is TGCAGTGCTAGGGACTTTTCTGGAAACACCATATATTTT. This gives the protein CSARDFSGNTIYF.

This clonotype was seen only once. This chain joins TRBV5-1 and TRBJ2-3; D gene unclear. Germline V gene lookup returns CDR1 SGHRS and CDR2 YFSETQ. With 0 bases removed from V and 6 bases from J, the gap between germline ends came to 11 bases. The CDR3 has 14 amino acids. CDR3 DNA: TGCGCCAGCAGCTTGGCAGACGTTTCGGATACGCAGTATTTT. Translation: CASSLADVSDTQYF.

This clonotype occurred a few times. This CDR3 reads CASNLFVVYERDDQPQHF. The CDR3 DNA reads TGTGCCAGCAACCTCTTCGTTGTATACGAAAGAGATGATCAGCCCCAGCATTTT. This rearrangement joins TRBV21-1 to TRBJ1-5. TRBV21-1 is a recognized pseudogene. CDR3 size: 18 residues.

This clonotype occurred a few times. The CDR3 loop is CASSFGGLPPADTQYF. The CDR3 bases are TGTGCCAGCAGCTTTGGGGGGCTACCCCCCGCAGATACGCAGTATTTT. The rearrangement uses TRBV7-2 and TRBJ2-3; the D call may be TRBD1 or TRBD2 (6 bases each). The V and J ends lost 3 bases and 4 bases respectively, with 17 bases between them. CDR3 length: 16 amino acids. Germline lookup yields CDR1 SGHTA and CDR2 FQGNSA. The full variable domain, with the rest looked up from reference TRBV7-2 and TRBJ2-3, is GAGVSQSPSNKVTEKGKDVELRCDPISGHTALYWYRQSLGQGLEFLIYFQGNSAPDKSGLPSDRFSAERTGGSVSTLTIQRTQQEDSAVYLCASSFGGLPPADTQYFGPGTRLTVL.

This clonotype was observed a handful of times. The chain recombines TRBV7-9 with TRBJ2-1; a possible D gene is TRBD1 (6 bases). Between the trimmed V and J ends, which lost 7 bases and 0 bases, there was a span of 22 bases. CDR1 SEHNR and CDR2 FQNEAQ come from the germline V gene (reference sequence). The CDR3 has 18 amino acids. CDR3: CASTLGGGTRVSYNEQFF. The CDR3 nucleotides read TGTGCCAGCACCCTAGGGGGTGGGACGCGGGTCTCCTACAATGAGCAGTTCTTC.

The rearrangement links TRBV12-5 to TRBJ2-2; no definite D call. The CDR3 is 12 amino acids. The V end was cut by 2 bases, the J end by 5 bases, with 3 bases between. From germline, CDR1 is LGHNT and CDR2 FRNRAP. The CDR3 sequence is CASGLQTGELFF. The CDR3, as DNA: TGTGCTAGTGGTTTGCAGACCGGGGAGCTGTTTTTT.

This clonotype was detected a few times. The chain recombines TRBV7-6 with TRBJ1-4; D is possibly TRBD1 (6 bases). The CDR3 has 16 amino acids. The V and J ends lost 5 bases and 7 bases respectively, with 20 bases between them. Germline V gene lookup returns CDR1 SGHVS and CDR2 FNYEAQ. The CDR3 is CASSPLSGGGGEKLFF. CDR3 in DNA: TGTGCCAGCAGCCCCTTGTCGGGGGGCGGGGGTGAAAAACTGTTTTTT.

This clonotype was found a few times. The junction does not match germline at one end; this may be a read error. The chain joins TRBV29-1 to TRBJ2-3; 10 positions agree with TRBD1. Germline CDR1 and CDR2: SQVTM and ANQGSEA. This CDR3 has 15 amino acids. The CDR3 loop reads CGVEKTGGNTDTQYF. For the CDR3, the DNA is TGCGGCGTTGAAAAGACAGGGGGCAACACAGATACGCAGTATTTT.

This clonotype was counted only a few times. This chain uses TRBV4-3 with TRBJ1-3; no firm D call. The V and J ends lost 0 bases and 2 bases respectively, with 11 bases between them. Germline CDR1 LGHNA, CDR2 YSLEER. CDR3 size: 16 residues. This CDR3 reads CASSQEYGFAGNTIYF. The CDR3 region has the DNA TGCGCCAGCAGCCAAGAGTACGGATTCGCTGGAAACACCATATATTTT.